This T cell receptor beta chain originates from a study of cytomegalovirus exposure and HLA in healthy donors. The PCR made use of 60 Vbeta and 13 Jbeta primers. Profiling relied on immunoSEQ multiplex PCR, and the TCRdb table lists in-frame clones only, not all of them. The data contain approximately 170,000 clones, 60% to 85% of them singletons. Comment on this clone: Its target is unknown.

The germline CDR1 and CDR2 sequences are MNHEY and SVGAGI. The CDR3 sequence is 14 residues long. Trimming cost V 2 bases and J 0 bases, with 8 bases left between them. Broader study findings: The study put under 200 TCR beta chains on its list as cytomegalovirus-associated. Prior analysis indicated that the majority of TCR beta V segments exhibited productivity approximately 87% or approximately 30% of the time.

Sequenced sample: PBMCs. The TCR comes from a female donor in good health and CMV-seronegative. The rearrangement uses TRBV6-5 and TRBJ2-7; D perhaps matches TRBD2 (6 bases). CDR3 bases: TGTGCCAGCAGTTACCGGGGGACCTCCTACGAGCAGTACTTC. Translating it yields CASSYRGTSYEQYF.